The T cell receptor beta chain described here comes from a study of cytomegalovirus exposure and HLA in healthy donors. V was pared by 6 bases and J by 7 bases, with 14 bases of the junction left unmatched. The CDR3 extends over 15 amino acids. Germline CDR1 reads LNHDA; CDR2 reads SQIVND (reference sequence). Amplification used 60 Vbeta primers and 13 Jbeta primers. Sequencing used immunoSEQ multiplex PCR; TCRdb keeps in-frame clones, though not all of them. The data contain fewer than 150,000 clones, approximately 80% of them singletons. Study-level results: Donors belonging to an Asian-associated ancestry cluster reportedly showed fewer N-insertions in productive TCRs than the roughly 670-donor mean, according to what a later analysis found. In a later analysis, CMV-associated beta chains were mostly HLA-associated, it appeared.

Points on this clone: Its antigen remains unknown.

This chain uses TRBV19 with TRBJ2-7; 8 nucleotides align to TRBD1. This TCR came from a male donor in good health and CMV-seronegative. Sequencing was carried out using PBMCs. DNA for the CDR3: TGTGCCAGTAGATTCCGACAGGGGCCCGCTCAGGAGCAGTACTTC. Protein sequence: CASRFRQGPAQEQYF.